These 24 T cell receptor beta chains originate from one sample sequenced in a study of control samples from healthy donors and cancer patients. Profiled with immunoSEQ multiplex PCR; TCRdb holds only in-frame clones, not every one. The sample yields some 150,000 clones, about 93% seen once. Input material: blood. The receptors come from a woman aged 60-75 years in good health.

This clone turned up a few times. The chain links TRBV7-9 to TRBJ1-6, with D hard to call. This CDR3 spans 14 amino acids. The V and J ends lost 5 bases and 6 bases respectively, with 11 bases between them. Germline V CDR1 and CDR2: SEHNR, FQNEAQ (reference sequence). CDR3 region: CASSQREGNSPLHF. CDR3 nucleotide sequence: TGTGCCAGCAGCCAGCGGGAGGGTAATTCACCCCTCCACTTT.

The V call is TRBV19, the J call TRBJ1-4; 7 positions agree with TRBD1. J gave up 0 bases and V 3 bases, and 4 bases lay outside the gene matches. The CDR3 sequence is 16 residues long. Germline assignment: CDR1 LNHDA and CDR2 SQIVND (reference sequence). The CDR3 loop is CASSMTGRATNEKLFF. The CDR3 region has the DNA TGTGCCAGTAGTATGACAGGGCGAGCAACTAATGAAAAACTGTTTTTT.

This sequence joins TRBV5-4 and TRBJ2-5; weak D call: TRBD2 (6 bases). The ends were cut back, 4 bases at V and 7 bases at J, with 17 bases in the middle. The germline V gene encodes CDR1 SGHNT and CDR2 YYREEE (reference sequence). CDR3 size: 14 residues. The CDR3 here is CASSEPTRPGTQYF. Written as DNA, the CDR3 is TGTGCCAGCAGCGAACCGACTAGGCCGGGGACCCAGTACTTC.

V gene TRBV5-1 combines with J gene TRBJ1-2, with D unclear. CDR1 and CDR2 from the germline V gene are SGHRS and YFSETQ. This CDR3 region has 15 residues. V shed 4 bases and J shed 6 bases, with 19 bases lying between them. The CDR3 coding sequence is TGCGCCAGCAGCACCCCGGGAGTCGTTCAGGATGGCTACACCTTC. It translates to CASSTPGVVQDGYTF. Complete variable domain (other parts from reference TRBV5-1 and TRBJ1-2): KAGVTQTPRYLIKTRGQQVTLSCSPISGHRSVSWYQQTPGQGLQFLFEYFSETQRNKGNFPGRFSGRQFSNSRSEMNVSTLELGDSALYLCASSTPGVVQDGYTFGSGTRLTVV.

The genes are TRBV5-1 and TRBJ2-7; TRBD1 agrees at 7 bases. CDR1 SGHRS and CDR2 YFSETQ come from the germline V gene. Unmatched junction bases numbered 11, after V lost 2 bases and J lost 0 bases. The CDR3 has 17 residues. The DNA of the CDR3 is TGCGCCAGCAGCTTTCTTCATCGACAGGGAATCTCCTACGAGCAGTACTTC. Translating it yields CASSFLHRQGISYEQYF.

In DNA, the CDR3 is TGTGCCATCAGTGAAGGTTTGGGACAGGGGTTTAATAGCAATCAGCCCCAGCATTTT. Amino acids: CAISEGLGQGFNSNQPQHF. The chain uses TRBV10-3 and TRBJ1-5; TRBD1 matches at 10 bases. J gave up 0 bases and V 3 bases, and 11 bases lay outside the gene matches. The CDR3 extends over 19 amino acids. Germline-derived CDR1 and CDR2 are ENHRY and SYGVKD.

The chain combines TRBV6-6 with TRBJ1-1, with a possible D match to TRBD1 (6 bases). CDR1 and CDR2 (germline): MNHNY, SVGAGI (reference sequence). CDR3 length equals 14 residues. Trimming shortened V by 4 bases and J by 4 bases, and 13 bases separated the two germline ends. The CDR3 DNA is TGTGCCAGCAGTTTTCGGACAGTGGGCACTGAAGCTTTCTTT. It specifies CASSFRTVGTEAFF.

CDR3 sequence: CASRRRPRVPSTEAFF. The CDR3 nucleotides read TGTGCCAGCAGAAGACGTCCCAGGGTACCGAGCACTGAAGCTTTCTTT. This sequence joins TRBV25-1 and TRBJ1-1, with TRBD1 as a possible D gene (5 bases). V lost 6 bases and J 4 bases, leaving 21 bases between the germline ends. Germline CDR1 and CDR2: MGHDK and SYGVNS. The CDR3 runs to 16 residues.

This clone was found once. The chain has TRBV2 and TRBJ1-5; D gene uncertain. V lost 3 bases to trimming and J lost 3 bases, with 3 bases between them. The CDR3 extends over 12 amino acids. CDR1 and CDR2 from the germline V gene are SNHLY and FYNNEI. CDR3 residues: CASSDNNQPQHF. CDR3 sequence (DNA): TGTGCCAGCAGTGACAACAATCAGCCCCAGCATTTT.

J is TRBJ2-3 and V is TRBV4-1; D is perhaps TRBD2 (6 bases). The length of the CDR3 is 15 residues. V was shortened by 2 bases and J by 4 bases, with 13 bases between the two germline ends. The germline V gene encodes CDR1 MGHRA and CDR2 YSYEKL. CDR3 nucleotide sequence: TGCGCCAGCAGCCAACCGGGGGTTGGTGCAGATACGCAGTATTTT. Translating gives CASSQPGVGADTQYF.

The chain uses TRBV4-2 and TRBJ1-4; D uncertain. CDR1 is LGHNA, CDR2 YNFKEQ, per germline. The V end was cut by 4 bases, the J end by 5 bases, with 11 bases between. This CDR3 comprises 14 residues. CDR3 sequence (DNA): TGTGCCAGCAGCCGTATAACGTTGAATGAAAAACTGTTTTTT. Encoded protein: CASSRITLNEKLFF.

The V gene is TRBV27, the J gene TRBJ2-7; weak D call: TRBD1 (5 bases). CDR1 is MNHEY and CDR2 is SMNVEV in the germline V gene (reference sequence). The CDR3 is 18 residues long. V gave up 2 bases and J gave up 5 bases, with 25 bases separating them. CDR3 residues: CASSLNYLQGRVNDEQYF. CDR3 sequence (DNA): TGTGCCAGCAGTTTAAACTACCTCCAGGGCAGGGTGAACGACGAGCAGTACTTC.

CDR3 sequence: CATSETPGRQETQYF. The DNA of the CDR3 is TGTGCCACCAGCGAGACGCCGGGGAGACAAGAGACCCAGTACTTC. The chain links TRBV15 to TRBJ2-5, with D possibly matching TRBD2 (5 bases). The CDR3 contains 15 residues. V lost 5 bases, J lost 2 bases, and 15 bases lay in between. From germline, CDR1 is LNHNV and CDR2 YYDKDF (reference sequence).

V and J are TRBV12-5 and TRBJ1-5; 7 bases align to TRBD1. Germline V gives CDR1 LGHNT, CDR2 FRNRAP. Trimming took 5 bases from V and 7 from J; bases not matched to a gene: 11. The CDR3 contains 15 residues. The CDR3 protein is CASGLMTGHRQPQHF. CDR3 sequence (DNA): TGTGCTAGTGGTCTCATGACAGGGCATAGGCAGCCCCAGCATTTT.

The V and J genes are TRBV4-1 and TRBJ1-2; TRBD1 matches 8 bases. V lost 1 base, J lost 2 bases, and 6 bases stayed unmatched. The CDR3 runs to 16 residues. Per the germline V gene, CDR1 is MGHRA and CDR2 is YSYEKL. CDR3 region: CASSQVQGAENYGYTF. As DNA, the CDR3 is TGCGCCAGCAGCCAAGTTCAGGGGGCGGAAAACTATGGCTACACCTTC.

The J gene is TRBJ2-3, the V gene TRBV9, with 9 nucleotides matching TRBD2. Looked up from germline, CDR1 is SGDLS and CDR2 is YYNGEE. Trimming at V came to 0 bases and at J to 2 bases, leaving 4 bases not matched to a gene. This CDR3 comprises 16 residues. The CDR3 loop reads CASSVGQRGDTDTQYF. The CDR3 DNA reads TGTGCCAGCAGCGTAGGGCAGCGGGGGGACACAGATACGCAGTATTTT. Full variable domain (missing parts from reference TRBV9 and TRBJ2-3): DSGVTQTPKHLITATGQRVTLRCSPRSGDLSVYWYQQSLDQGLQFLIQYYNGEERAKGNILERFSAQQFPDLHSELNLSSLELGDSALYFCASSVGQRGDTDTQYFGPGTRLTVL.

The CDR3: CASSASDSRGNTIYF. Written as DNA, the CDR3 is TGTGCCAGCAGCGCGTCGGACAGCAGGGGAAACACCATATATTTT. The rearrangement joins TRBV9 to TRBJ1-3, with D tentatively TRBD1 (6 bases). There are 15 residues in the CDR3. Per the germline V gene, CDR1 is SGDLS and CDR2 is YYNGEE. V gave up 3 bases and J gave up 4 bases, with 14 bases separating them.

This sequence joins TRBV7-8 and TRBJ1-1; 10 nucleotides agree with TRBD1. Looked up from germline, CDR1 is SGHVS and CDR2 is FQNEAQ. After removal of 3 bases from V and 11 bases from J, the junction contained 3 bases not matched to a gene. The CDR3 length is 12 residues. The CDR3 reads CASSLTGGGAFF. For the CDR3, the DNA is TGTGCCAGCAGCTTGACAGGGGGCGGGGCTTTCTTT. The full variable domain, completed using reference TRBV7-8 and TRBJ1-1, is GAGVSQSPRYKVAKRGQDVALRCDPISGHVSLFWYQQALGQGPEFLTYFQNEAQLDKSGLPSDRFFAERPEGSVSTLKIQRTQQEDSAVYLCASSLTGGGAFFGQGTRLTVV.

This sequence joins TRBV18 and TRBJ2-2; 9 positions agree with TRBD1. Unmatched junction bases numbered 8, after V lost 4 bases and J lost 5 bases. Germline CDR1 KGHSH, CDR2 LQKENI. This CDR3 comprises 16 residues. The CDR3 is CASSRGQGDQTGELFF. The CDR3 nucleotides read TGTGCCAGCTCACGGGGACAGGGTGACCAGACCGGGGAGCTGTTTTTT. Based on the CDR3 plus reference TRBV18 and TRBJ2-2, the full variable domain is NAGVMQNPRHLVRRRGQEARLRCSPMKGHSHVYWYRQLPEEGLKFMVYLQKENIIDESGMPKERFSAEFPKEGPSILRIQQVVRGDSAAYFCASSRGQGDQTGELFFGEGSRLTVL.

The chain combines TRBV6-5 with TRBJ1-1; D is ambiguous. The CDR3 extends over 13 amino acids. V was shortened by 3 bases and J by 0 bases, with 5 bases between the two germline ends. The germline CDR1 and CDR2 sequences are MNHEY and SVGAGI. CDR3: CASSYLLNTEAFF. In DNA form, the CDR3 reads TGTGCCAGCAGTTATCTCCTGAACACTGAAGCTTTCTTT.

Here the CDR3 DNA reads TGTGCTAGTGGCTTTGACTCAGGGTACGGCTACACCTTC. Amino acid sequence: CASGFDSGYGYTF. The chain uses TRBV12-5 and TRBJ1-2; tentatively, D is TRBD1 (5 bases). V was pared by 6 bases and J by 8 bases, with 16 bases between. CDR3 length: 13 residues. The germline V gene encodes CDR1 LGHNT and CDR2 FRNRAP.

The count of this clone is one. The CDR3 sequence is CASSSQYEQFF. The CDR3 nucleotides are TGTGCCAGCAGCTCGCAGTATGAGCAGTTCTTC. The chain has TRBV11-2 and TRBJ2-1; D ambiguous. V dropped 4 bases and J dropped 8 bases, with 6 bases sitting between them. CDR1 SGHAT and CDR2 FQNNGV come from the germline V gene. This CDR3 has 11 amino acids.

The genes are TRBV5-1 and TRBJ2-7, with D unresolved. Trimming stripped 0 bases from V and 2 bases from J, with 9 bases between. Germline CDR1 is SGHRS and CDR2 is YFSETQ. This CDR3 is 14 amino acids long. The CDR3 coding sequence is TGCGCCAGCAGCTTGGGGGTCAGTCCCTACGAGCAGTACTTC. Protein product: CASSLGVSPYEQYF.

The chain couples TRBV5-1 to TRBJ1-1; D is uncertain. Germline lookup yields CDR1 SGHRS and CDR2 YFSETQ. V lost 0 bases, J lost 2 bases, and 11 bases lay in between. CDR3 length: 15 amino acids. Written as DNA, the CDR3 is TGCGCCAGCAGCTTGGGCCCAGGTCGTAACACTGAAGCTTTCTTT. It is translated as CASSLGPGRNTEAFF.